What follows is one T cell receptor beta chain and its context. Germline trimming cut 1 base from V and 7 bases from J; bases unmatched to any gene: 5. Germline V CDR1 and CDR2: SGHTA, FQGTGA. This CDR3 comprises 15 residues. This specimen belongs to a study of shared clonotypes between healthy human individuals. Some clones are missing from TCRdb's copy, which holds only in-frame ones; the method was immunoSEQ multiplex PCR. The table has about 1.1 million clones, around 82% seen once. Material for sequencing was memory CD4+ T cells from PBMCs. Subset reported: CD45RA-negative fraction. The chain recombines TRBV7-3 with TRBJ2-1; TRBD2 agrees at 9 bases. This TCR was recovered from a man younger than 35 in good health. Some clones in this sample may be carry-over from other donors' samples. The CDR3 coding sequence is TGTGCCAGCAGCTTAAGTAGCGGGGGTAGGAATGAGCAGTTCTTC. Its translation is CASSLSSGGRNEQFF.